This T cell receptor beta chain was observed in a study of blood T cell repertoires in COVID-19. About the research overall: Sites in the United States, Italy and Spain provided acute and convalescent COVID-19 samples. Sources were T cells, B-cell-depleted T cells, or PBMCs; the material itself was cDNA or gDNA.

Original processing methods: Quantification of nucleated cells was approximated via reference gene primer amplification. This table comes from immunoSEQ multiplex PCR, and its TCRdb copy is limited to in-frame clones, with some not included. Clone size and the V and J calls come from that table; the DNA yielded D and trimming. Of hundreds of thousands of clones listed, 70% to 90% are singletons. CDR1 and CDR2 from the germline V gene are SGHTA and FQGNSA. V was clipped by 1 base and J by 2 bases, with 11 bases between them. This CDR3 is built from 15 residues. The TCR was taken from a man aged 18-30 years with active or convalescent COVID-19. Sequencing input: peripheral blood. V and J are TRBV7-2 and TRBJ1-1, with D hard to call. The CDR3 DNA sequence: TGTGCCAGCAGCTTAGTCCCCCAGATAAACACTGAAGCTTTCTTT. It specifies CASSLVPQINTEAFF.